This T cell receptor (beta chain) came from a study of blood T cell repertoires in COVID-19. Study-level background: Both acute and convalescent COVID-19 samples were obtained from the United States, Italy and Spain. PBMCs, B-cell-depleted T cells, or T cells were the source of the cDNA or gDNA that made up the material.

The protocol was immunoSEQ multiplex PCR, while the TCRdb copy is restricted to in-frame clones and leaves out a portion. This repertoire shows over 200,000 clones, approximately 84% found once; its top ten account for approximately 8%. In germline, CDR1 is SNHLY, CDR2 FYNNEI. The CDR3 runs 15 residues. Trimming took off 3 bases at V and 0 bases at J, with 8 bases between the two ends. Sequencing input: peripheral blood. The chain links TRBV2 to TRBJ1-4; D is possibly TRBD1 (6 bases). This clonotype was sampled from a woman between 50 and 59 years old with active or convalescent COVID-19. Here the CDR3 reads CASSDRGPTNEKLFF. In DNA form, the CDR3 reads TGTGCCAGCAGTGACAGGGGCCCAACTAATGAAAAACTGTTTTTT. Based on the CDR3 plus reference TRBV2 and TRBJ1-4, the full variable domain is EPEVTQTPSHQVTQMGQEVILRCVPISNHLYFYWYRQILGQKVEFLVSFYNNEISEKSEIFDDQFSVERPDGSNFTLKIRSTKLEDSAMYFCASSDRGPTNEKLFFGSGTQLSVL.